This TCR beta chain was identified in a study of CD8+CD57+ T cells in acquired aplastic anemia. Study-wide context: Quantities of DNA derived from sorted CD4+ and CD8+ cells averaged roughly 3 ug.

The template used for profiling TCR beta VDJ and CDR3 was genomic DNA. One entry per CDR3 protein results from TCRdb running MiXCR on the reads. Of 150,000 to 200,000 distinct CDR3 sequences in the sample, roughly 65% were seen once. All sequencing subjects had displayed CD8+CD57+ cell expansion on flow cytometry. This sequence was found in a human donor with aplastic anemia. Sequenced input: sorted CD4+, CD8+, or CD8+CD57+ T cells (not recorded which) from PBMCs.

CDR3 region: CASSSTSGDGDEQFF. CDR3 bases: TGTGCCAGCAGCTCAACTAGCGGGGATGGCGATGAGCAGTTCTTC. V and J are TRBV7-9 and TRBJ2-1, with 10 bases fitting TRBD2. V trimming: 4 bases; J trimming: 8 bases; junction bases outside the gene matches: 8. Germline lookup yields CDR1 SEHNR and CDR2 FQNEAQ (reference sequence). The CDR3 length is 15 residues. Using reference TRBV7-9 and TRBJ2-1 for the parts outside the CDR3, the full variable domain is DTGVSQNPRHKITKRGQNVTFRCDPISEHNRLYWYRQTLGQGPEFLTYFQNEAQLEKSRLLSDRFSAERPKGSFSTLEIQRTEQGDSAMYLCASSSTSGDGDEQFFGPGTRLTVL.